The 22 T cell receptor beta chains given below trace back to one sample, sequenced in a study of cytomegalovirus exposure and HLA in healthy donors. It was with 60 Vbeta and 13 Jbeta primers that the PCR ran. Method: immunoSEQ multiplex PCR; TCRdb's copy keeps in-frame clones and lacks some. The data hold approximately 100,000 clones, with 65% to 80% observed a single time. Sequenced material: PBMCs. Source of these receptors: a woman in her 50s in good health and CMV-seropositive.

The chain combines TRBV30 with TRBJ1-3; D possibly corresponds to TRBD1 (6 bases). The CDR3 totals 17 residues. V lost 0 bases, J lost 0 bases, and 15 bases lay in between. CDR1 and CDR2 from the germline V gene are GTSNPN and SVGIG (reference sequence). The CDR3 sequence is CAWSVSGATFSGNTIYF. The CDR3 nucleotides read TGTGCCTGGAGTGTTTCAGGGGCTACCTTCTCTGGAAACACCATATATTTT.

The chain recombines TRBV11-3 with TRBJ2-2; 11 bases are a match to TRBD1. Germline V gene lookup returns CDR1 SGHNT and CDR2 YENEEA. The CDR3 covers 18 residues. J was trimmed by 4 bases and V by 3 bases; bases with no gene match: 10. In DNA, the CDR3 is TGTGCCAGCAGCTTCGGACAGGGGGCGTCAGGAGGCACCGGGGAGCTGTTTTTT. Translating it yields CASSFGQGASGGTGELFF.

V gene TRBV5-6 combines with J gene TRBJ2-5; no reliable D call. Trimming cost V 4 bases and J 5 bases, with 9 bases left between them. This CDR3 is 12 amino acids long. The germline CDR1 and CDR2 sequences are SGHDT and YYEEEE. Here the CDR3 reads CASSLRWETQYF. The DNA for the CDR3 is TGTGCCAGCAGCCTCAGGTGGGAGACCCAGTACTTC.

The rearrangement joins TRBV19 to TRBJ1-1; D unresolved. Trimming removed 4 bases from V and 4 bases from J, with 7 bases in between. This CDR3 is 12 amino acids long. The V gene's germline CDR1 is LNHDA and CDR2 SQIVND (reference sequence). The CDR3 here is CASSTRITEAFF. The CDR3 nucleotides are TGTGCCAGTAGTACCAGGATCACTGAAGCTTTCTTT.

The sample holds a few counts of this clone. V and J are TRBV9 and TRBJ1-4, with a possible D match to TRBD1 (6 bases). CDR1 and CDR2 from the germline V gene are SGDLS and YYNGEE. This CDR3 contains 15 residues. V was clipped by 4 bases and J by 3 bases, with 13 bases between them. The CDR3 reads CASSSLTGPNEKLFF. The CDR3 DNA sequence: TGTGCCAGCAGCTCTCTGACAGGCCCTAATGAAAAACTGTTTTTT.

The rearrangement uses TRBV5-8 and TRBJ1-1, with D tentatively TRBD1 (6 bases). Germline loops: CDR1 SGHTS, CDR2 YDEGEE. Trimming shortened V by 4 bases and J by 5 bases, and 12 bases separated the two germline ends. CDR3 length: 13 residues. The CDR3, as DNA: TGTGCCAGCAGCCCTGCACAGGGAACTGAAGCTTTCTTT. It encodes CASSPAQGTEAFF.

CDR3 region: CASSVAGDSNQPQHF. CDR3 DNA sequence: TGTGCCAGCAGCGTAGCTGGAGATAGCAATCAGCCCCAGCATTTT. This chain joins TRBV9 and TRBJ1-5; D is undetermined. The germline V and J ends were trimmed by 0 bases and 0 bases, with 7 bases remaining between them. CDR1 is SGDLS and CDR2 is YYNGEE in the germline V gene. CDR3 length: 15 amino acids. Full variable domain (outside the CDR3, taken from reference TRBV9 and TRBJ1-5): DSGVTQTPKHLITATGQRVTLRCSPRSGDLSVYWYQQSLDQGLQFLIQYYNGEERAKGNILERFSAQQFPDLHSELNLSSLELGDSALYFCASSVAGDSNQPQHFGDGTRLSIL.

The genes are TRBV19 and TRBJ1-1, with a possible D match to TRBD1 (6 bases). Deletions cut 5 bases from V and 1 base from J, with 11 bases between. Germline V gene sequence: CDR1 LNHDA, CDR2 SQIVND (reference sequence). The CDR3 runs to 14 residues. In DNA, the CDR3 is TGTGCCAGTAGTGCCAGGGGAGAGAACACTGAAGCTTTCTTT. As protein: CASSARGENTEAFF.

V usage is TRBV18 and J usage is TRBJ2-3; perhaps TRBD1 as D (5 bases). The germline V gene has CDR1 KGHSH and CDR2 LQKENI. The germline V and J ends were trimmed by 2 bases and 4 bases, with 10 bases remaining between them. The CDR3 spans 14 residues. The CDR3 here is CASSPRGIADTQYF. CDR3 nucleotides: TGTGCCAGCTCACCAAGGGGTATCGCAGATACGCAGTATTTT.

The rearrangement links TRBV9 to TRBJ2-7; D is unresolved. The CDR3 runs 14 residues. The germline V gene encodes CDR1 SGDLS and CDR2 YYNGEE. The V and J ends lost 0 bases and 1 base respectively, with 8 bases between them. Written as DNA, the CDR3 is TGTGCCAGCAGCGTAGCTACTGGTTCCTACGAGCAGTACTTC. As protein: CASSVATGSYEQYF.

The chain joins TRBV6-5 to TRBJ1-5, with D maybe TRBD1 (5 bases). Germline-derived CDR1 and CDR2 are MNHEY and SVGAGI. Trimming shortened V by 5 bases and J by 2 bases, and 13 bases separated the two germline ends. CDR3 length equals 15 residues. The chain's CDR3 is CASSVMGEGNQPQHF. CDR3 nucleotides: TGTGCCAGCAGTGTAATGGGGGAGGGCAATCAGCCCCAGCATTTT.

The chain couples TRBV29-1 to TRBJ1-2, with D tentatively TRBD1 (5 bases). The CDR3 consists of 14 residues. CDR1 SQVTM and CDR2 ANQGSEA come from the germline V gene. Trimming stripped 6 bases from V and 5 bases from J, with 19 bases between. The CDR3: CSVSLGVGFYGYTF. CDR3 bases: TGCAGCGTGTCCTTAGGGGTGGGCTTTTATGGCTACACCTTC. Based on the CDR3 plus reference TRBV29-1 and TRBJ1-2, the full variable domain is SAVISQKPSRDICQRGTSLTIQCQVDSQVTMMFWYRQQPGQSLTLIATANQGSEATYESGFVIDKFPISRPNLTFSTLTVSNMSPEDSSIYLCSVSLGVGFYGYTFGSGTRLTVV.

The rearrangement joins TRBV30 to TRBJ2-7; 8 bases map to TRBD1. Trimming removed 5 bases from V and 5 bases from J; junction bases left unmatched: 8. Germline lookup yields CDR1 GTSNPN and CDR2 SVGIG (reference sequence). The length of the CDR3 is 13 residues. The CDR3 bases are TGTGCCTGGCAACAGGGGGGTTATAACGAGCAGTACTTC. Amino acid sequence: CAWQQGGYNEQYF.

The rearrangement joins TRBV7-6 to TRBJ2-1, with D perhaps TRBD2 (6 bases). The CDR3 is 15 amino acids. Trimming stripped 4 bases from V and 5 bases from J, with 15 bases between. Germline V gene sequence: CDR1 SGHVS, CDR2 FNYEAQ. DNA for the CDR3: TGTGCCAGCAGCTACCGGGACTTACCCCACAATGAGCAGTTCTTC. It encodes CASSYRDLPHNEQFF. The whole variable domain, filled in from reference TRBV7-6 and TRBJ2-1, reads GAGVSQSPRYKVTKRGQDVALRCDPISGHVSLYWYRQALGQGPEFLTYFNYEAQQDKSGLPNDRFSAERPEGSISTLTIQRTEQRDSAMYRCASSYRDLPHNEQFFGPGTRLTVL.

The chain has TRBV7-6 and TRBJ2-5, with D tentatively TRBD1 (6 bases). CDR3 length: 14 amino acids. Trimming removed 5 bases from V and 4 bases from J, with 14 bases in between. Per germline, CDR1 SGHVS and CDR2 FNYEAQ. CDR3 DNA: TGTGCCAGCAGCCCCAGGGGATTGCGAGAGACCCAGTACTTC. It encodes CASSPRGLRETQYF.

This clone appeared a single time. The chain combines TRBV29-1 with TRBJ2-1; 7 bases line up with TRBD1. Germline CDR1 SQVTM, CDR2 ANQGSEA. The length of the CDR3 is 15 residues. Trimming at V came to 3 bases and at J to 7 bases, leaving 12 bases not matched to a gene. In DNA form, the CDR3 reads TGCAGCGTTGAGTTAAGGACAGGCAATCCTAATGAGCAGTTCTTC. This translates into CSVELRTGNPNEQFF.

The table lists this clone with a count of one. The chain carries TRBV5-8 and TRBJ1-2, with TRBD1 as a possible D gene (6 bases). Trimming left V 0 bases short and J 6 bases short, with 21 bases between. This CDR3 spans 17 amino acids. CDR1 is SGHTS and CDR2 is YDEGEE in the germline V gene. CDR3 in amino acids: CASSLAYTGIGTNGYTF. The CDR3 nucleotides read TGTGCCAGCAGCTTGGCATATACAGGGATTGGTACTAATGGCTACACCTTC.

This CDR3 reads CASSIRSGRNTEAFF. The CDR3 DNA reads TGTGCCAGTAGTATAAGATCGGGGAGGAACACTGAAGCTTTCTTT. The chain carries TRBV19 and TRBJ1-1; no clear D gene. Per the germline V gene, CDR1 is LNHDA and CDR2 is SQIVND (reference sequence). The length of the CDR3 is 15 residues. The V and J ends lost 2 bases and 1 base respectively, with 11 bases between them.

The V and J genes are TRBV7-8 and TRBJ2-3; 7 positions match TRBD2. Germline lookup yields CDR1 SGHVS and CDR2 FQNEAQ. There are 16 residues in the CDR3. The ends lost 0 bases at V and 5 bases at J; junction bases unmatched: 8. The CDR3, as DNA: TGTGCCAGCAGCTTAGCGAGCGGGAAGTCAAAAGATACGCAGTATTTT. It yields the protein CASSLASGKSKDTQYF. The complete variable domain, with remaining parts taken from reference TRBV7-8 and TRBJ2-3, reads GAGVSQSPRYKVAKRGQDVALRCDPISGHVSLFWYQQALGQGPEFLTYFQNEAQLDKSGLPSDRFFAERPEGSVSTLKIQRTQQEDSAVYLCASSLASGKSKDTQYFGPGTRLTVL.

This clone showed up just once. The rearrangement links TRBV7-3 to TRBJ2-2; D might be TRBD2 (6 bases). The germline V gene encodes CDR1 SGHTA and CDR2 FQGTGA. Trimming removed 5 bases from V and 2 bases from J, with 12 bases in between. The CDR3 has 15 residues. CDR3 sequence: CASSKSGSNTGELFF. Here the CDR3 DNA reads TGTGCCAGCAGCAAAAGCGGGTCTAACACCGGGGAGCTGTTTTTT.

CDR3 in amino acids: CAALTGSGANVLTF. The CDR3 region has the DNA TGTGCCGCGCTTACTGGCTCTGGGGCCAACGTCCTGACTTTC. The chain links TRBV7-9 to TRBJ2-6; D call uncertain. The germline V gene has CDR1 SEHNR and CDR2 FQNEAQ (reference sequence). This CDR3 contains 14 residues. V was pared by 11 bases and J by 0 bases, with 11 bases between.

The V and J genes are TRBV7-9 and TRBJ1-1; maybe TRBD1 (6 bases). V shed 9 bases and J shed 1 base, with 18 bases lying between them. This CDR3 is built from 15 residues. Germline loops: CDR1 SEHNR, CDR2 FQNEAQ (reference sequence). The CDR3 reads CASNLITGTNTEAFF. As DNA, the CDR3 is TGTGCCAGTAACCTGATTACAGGGACGAACACTGAAGCTTTCTTT.